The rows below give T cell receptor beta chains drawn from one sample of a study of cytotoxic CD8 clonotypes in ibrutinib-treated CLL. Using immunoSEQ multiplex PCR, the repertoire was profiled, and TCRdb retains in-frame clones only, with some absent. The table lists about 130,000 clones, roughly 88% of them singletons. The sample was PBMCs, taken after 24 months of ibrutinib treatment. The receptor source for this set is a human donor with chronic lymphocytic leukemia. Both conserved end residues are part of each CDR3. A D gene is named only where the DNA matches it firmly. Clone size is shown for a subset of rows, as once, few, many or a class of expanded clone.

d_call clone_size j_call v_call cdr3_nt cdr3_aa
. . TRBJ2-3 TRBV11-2 TGTGCCAGCAGCCTGGGGGTATCCACCGTACGTAGCACAGATACGCAGTATTTT CASSLGVSTVRSTDTQYF
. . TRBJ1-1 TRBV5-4 TGTGCCAGCAGCTTTGCGTCAGGGAGGAACACTGAAGCTTTCTTT CASSFASGRNTEAFF
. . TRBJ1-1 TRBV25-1 TGTGCCAGCAGTGAATCGAGGCACAGCCGAGGCGTGAACACTGAAGCTTTCTTT CASSESRHSRGVNTEAFF
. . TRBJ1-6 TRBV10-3 TGTGCCATTCAACGGGACCTGAGTTCACCCCTCCACTTT CAIQRDLSSPLHF
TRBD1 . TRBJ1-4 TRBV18 TGTGCCAGCTCTCCCGGGACAGGTTTTGAAAAACTGTTTTTT CASSPGTGFEKLFF
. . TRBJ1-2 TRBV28 TGTGCCAGCAGTCCACGACGGTCAGCTAACTATGGCTACACCTTC CASSPRRSANYGYTF
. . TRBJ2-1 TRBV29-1 TGCAGCGTTGAAACTACTGGGAGCTCCTACAATGAGCAGTTCTTC CSVETTGSSYNEQFF
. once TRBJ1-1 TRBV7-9 TGTGCCAGCAGCTTATGGAGCATGAACACTGAAGCTTTCTTT CASSLWSMNTEAFF
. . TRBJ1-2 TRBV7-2 TGTGCCAGCAGCTTAGTGTCTGGGGAAGGCTACACCTTC CASSLVSGEGYTF
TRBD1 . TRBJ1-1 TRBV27 TGTGCCAGCACCCGGGACAGGTGGGACACTGAAGCTTTCTTT CASTRDRWDTEAFF
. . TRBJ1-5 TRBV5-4 TGTGCCAGCAGCTTGGATGGGGGCACCCGCAATCAGCCCCAGCATTTT CASSLDGGTRNQPQHF
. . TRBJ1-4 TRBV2 TGTGCCAGCACCGGGGTTGGGGGGCGCGCCGAAAAACTGTTTTTT CASTGVGGRAEKLFF
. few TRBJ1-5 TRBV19 TGTGCCAGTAGAAAGGGACTAAATAGCAATCAGCCCCAGCATTTT CASRKGLNSNQPQHF
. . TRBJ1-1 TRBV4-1 TGCGCCAGCAGCCAAGAAAGGAGCGCCCGGAACACTGAAGCTTTCTTT CASSQERSARNTEAFF
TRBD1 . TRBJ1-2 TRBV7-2 TGTGCCAGCAGCTTATCTGTCCAGTCCGGGACAGGCTATGGCTACACCTTC CASSLSVQSGTGYGYTF
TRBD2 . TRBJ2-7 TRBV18 TGTGCCAGCTCAAGCGGGGGGAGTGCCTACGAGCAGTACTTC CASSSGGSAYEQYF
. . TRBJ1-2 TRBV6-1 TGTGCCAGTAACAGCGCCTTCAGACCGCAAGATGGCTACACCTTC CASNSAFRPQDGYTF
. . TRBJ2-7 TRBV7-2 TGTGCCAGCAGCTTAGAGTTTAATGCGAAGCTCCCCTACGAGCAGTACTTC CASSLEFNAKLPYEQYF
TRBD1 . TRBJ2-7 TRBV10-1 TGCGCCAGCAGTGAACCCCTGAAGAGACAGGGGGCGTTTGAGCAGTACTTC CASSEPLKRQGAFEQYF
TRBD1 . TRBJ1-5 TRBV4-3 TGCGCCAGCAGCCAAGGGACAGGGGGCCTTCAGCCCCAGCATTTT CASSQGTGGLQPQHF
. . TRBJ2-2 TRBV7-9 TGTGCCAGCAGCCGTGACAGGACCGGGGAGCTGTTTTTT CASSRDRTGELFF
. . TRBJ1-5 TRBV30 TGTGCCTGGAGTGTACTGTCAGGGGTGTCTCAGCCCCAGCATTTT CAWSVLSGVSQPQHF
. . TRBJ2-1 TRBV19 TGTGCCAGTAGCCCGACAGGAGGTAACTCCTACAATGAGCAGTTCTTC CASSPTGGNSYNEQFF
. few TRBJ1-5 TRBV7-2 TGTGCCAGCAGCTCAACGGGGAAATACAGGGTGGCTCAGCCCCAGCATTTT CASSSTGKYRVAQPQHF
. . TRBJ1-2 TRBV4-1 TGCGCCAGCAGCCAAGGACCAGCTAACTATGGCTACACCTTC CASSQGPANYGYTF
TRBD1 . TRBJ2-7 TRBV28 TGTGCCAGCAGCCGCCGGGACAGGGGAAATGACGAGCAGTACTTC CASSRRDRGNDEQYF
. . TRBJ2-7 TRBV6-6 TGTGCCAGCAGTCCCCCTGGACGAGGCTCCTACGAGCAGTACTTC CASSPPGRGSYEQYF
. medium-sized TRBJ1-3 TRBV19 TGTGCCAGTAATGGAAGGAGAAACACCATATATTTT CASNGRRNTIYF
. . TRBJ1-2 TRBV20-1 TGCAGTGCGGAGGGGGACTATGGCTACACCTTC CSAEGDYGYTF
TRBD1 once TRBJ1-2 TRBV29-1 TGCAGCGTTGGGATGGGACAGGAATATGGCTACACCTTC CSVGMGQEYGYTF
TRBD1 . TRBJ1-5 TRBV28 TGTGCCAGCAGCCCCGGGACAGTTAGCAATCAGCCCCAGCATTTT CASSPGTVSNQPQHF
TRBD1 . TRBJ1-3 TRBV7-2 TGTGCCAGCAGCTTAACAGGGGTTGGAAACACCATATATTTT CASSLTGVGNTIYF
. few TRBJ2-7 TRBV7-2 TGTGCCAGCAGCCCATCGGGAGCAGCCGGCTCCTACGAGCAGTACTTC CASSPSGAAGSYEQYF
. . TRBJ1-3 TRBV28 TGTGCCAGCAGTTTAGCCGGGGTGGGAAACACCATATATTTT CASSLAGVGNTIYF
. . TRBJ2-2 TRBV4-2 TGTGCCAGCAGCCAACGCAGGGGGGCAACCACCGGGGAGCTGTTTTTT CASSQRRGATTGELFF
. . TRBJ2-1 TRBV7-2 TGTGCCAGCAGCTTAGTCTCCCTCCCCAATGAGCAGTTCTTC CASSLVSLPNEQFF
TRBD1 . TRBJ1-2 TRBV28 TGTGCCAGCAGTTTTGCTAGGTCAGGGGGATGGGGGGGCTACACCTTC CASSFARSGGWGGYTF